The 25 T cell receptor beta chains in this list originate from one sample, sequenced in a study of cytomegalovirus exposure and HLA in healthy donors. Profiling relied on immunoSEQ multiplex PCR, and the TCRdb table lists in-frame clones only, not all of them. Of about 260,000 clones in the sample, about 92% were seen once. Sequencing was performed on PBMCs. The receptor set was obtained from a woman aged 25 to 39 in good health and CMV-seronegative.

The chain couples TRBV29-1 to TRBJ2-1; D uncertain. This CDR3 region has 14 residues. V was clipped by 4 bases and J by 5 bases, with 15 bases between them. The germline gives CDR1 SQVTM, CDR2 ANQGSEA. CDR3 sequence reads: CSVGPRNRNNEQFF. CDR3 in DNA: TGCAGCGTTGGGCCTAGGAACCGTAACAATGAGCAGTTCTTC.

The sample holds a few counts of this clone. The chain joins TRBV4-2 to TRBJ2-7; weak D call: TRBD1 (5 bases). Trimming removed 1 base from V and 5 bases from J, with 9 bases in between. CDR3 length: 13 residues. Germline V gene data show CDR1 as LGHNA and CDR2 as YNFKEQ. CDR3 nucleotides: TGTGCCAGCAGCCAAGTAGGGGTAGACGAGCAGTACTTC. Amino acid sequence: CASSQVGVDEQYF.

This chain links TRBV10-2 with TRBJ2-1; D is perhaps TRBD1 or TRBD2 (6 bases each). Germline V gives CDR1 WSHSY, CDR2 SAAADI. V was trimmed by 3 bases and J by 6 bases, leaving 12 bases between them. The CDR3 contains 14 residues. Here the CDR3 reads CASSELGGGNEQFF. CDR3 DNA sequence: TGCGCCAGCAGTGAATTAGGAGGGGGCAATGAGCAGTTCTTC.

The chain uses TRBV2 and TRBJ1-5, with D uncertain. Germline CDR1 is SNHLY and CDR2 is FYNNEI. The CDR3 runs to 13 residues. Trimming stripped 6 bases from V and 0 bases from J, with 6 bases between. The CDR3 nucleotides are TGTGCCAGCAGAGGGAATAGCAATCAGCCCCAGCATTTT. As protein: CASRGNSNQPQHF.

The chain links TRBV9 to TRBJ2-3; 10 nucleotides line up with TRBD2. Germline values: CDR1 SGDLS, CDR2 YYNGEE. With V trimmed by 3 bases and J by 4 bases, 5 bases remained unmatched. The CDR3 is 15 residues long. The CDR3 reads CASSASSGSPDTQYF. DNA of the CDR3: TGTGCCAGCAGCGCCTCTAGCGGGAGCCCAGATACGCAGTATTTT.

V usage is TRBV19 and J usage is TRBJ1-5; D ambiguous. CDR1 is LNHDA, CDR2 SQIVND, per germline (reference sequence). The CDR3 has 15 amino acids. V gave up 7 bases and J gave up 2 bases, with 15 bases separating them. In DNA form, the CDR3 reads TGTGCCAGTACCCCGACCCGGTTGGGCAATCAGCCCCAGCATTTT. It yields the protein CASTPTRLGNQPQHF.

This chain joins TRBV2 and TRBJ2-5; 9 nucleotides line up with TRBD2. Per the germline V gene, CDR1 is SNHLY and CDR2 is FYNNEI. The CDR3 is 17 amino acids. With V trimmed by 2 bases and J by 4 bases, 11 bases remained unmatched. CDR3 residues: CASSEIIRREGRETQYF. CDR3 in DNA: TGTGCCAGCAGTGAAATAATTAGGCGGGAGGGCCGAGAGACCCAGTACTTC.

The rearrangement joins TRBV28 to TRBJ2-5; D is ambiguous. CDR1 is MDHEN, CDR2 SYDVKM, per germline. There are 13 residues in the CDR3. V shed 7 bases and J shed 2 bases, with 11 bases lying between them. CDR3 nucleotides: TGTGCCAGCATGGAACAGTTTCAAGAGACCCAGTACTTC. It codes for CASMEQFQETQYF. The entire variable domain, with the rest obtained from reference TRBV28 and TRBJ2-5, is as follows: DVKVTQSSRYLVKRTGEKVFLECVQDMDHENMFWYRQDPGLGLRLIYFSYDVKMKEKGDIPEGYSVSREKKERFSLILESASTNQTSMYLCASMEQFQETQYFGPGTRLLVL.

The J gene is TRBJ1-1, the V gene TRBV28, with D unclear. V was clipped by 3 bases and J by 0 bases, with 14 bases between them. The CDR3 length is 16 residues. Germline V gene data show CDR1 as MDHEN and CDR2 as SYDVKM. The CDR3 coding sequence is TGTGCCAGCAGTTTCCCGTTGGTCGCGGTGAACACTGAAGCTTTCTTT. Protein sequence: CASSFPLVAVNTEAFF.

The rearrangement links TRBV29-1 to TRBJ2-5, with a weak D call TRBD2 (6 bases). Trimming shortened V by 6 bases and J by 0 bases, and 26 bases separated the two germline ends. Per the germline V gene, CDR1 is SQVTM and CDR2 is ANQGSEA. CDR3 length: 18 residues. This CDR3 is CSVEAGLGANQYQETQYF. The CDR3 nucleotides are TGCAGCGTGGAGGCGGGGCTAGGCGCGAATCAGTACCAAGAGACCCAGTACTTC.

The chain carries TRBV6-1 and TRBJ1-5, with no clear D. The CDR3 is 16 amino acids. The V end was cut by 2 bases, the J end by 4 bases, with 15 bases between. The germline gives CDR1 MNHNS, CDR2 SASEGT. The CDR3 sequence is CASSEQSQVLNQPQHF. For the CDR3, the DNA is TGTGCCAGCAGTGAACAGAGTCAGGTCCTTAATCAGCCCCAGCATTTT.

The CDR3 DNA sequence: TGTGCCAGCAGCGTAGAGGACCGGGGTCAGCCCCAGCATTTT. Translating it yields CASSVEDRGQPQHF. This chain joins TRBV9 and TRBJ1-5; D not certain. Germline V CDR1 and CDR2: SGDLS, YYNGEE. This CDR3 comprises 14 residues. Trimming removed 0 bases at V and 6 bases at J, with 10 bases between.

The CDR3 spells CASSFPPPGELFF. The CDR3 DNA follows: TGTGCCAGCAGCTTCCCGCCCCCCGGGGAGCTGTTTTTT. The V gene is TRBV5-4, the J gene TRBJ2-2; no definite D call. With 2 bases removed from V and 6 bases from J, the gap between germline ends came to 8 bases. Germline V CDR1 and CDR2: SGHNT, YYREEE (reference sequence). The CDR3 covers 13 residues.

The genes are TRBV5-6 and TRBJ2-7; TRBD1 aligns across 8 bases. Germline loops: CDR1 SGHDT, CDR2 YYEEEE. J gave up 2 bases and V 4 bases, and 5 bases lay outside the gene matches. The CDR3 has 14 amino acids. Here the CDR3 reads CASSARQGTYEQYF. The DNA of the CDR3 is TGTGCCAGCAGCGCGCGACAGGGGACCTACGAGCAGTACTTC.

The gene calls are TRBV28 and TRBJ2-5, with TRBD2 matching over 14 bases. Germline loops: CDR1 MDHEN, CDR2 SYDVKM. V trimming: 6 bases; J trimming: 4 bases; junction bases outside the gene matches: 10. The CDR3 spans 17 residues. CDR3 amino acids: CASRPTSGRVTGETQYF. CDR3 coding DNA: TGTGCCAGCAGGCCGACTAGCGGGAGGGTTACCGGAGAGACCCAGTACTTC. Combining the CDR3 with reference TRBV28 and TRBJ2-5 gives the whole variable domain DVKVTQSSRYLVKRTGEKVFLECVQDMDHENMFWYRQDPGLGLRLIYFSYDVKMKEKGDIPEGYSVSREKKERFSLILESASTNQTSMYLCASRPTSGRVTGETQYFGPGTRLLVL.

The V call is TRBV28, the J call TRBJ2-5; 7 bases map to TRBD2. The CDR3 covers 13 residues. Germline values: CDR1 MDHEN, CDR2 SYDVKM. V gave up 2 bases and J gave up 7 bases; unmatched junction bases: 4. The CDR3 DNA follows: TGTGCCAGCAGTTTAGCGGGAGTGGTGACCCAGTACTTC. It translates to CASSLAGVVTQYF.

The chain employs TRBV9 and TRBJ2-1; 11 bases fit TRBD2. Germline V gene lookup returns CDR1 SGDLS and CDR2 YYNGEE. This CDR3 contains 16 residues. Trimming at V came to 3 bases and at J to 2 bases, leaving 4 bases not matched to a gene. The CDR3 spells CASSDRTSGPYNEQFF. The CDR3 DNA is TGTGCCAGCAGCGATAGGACTAGCGGGCCCTACAATGAGCAGTTCTTC.

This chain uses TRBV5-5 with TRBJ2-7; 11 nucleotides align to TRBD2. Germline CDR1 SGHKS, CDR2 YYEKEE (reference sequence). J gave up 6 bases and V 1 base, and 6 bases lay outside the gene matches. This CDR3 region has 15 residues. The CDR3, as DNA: TGTGCCAGCAGCTTGCTACTAGCGGGAGTGAGCGAGCAGTACTTC. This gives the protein CASSLLLAGVSEQYF.

The DNA of the CDR3 is TGTGCCAGCAGCTTAGGACGAGGGGGCGGCGACGAGCAGTACTTC. It translates to CASSLGRGGGDEQYF. The chain recombines TRBV7-8 with TRBJ2-7; 7 bases are a match to TRBD1. J gave up 5 bases and V 1 base, and 8 bases lay outside the gene matches. This CDR3 spans 15 amino acids. The V gene's germline CDR1 is SGHVS and CDR2 FQNEAQ.

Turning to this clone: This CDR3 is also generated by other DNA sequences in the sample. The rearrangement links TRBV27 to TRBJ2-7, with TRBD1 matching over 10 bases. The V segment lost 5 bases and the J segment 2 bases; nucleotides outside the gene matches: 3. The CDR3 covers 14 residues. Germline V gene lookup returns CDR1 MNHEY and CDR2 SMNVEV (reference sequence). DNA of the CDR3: TGTGCCAGCAGTACAGGGACAGGGGCCTACGAGCAGTACTTC. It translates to CASSTGTGAYEQYF.

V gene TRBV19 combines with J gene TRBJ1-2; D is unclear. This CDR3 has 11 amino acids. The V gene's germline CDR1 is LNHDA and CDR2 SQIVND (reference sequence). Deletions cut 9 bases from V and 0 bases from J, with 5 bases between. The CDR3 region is CASATNYGYTF. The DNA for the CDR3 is TGTGCCAGCGCGACTAACTATGGCTACACCTTC.

CDR3 nucleotides: TGTGCCAGCAGTGAAGGAGCAGGACCTTACAATGAGCAGTTCTTC. Translation gives CASSEGAGPYNEQFF. The J gene is TRBJ2-1, the V gene TRBV25-1; no definite D call. CDR1 and CDR2 (germline): MGHDK, SYGVNS. This CDR3 region has 15 residues. The germline V and J ends were trimmed by 2 bases and 4 bases, with 12 bases remaining between them.

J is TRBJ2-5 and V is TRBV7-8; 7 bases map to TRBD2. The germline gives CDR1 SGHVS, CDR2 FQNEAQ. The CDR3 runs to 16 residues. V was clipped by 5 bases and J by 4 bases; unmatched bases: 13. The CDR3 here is CASSQASGSRGETQYF. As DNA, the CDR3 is TGTGCCAGCAGCCAAGCTAGCGGCTCGAGGGGAGAGACCCAGTACTTC.

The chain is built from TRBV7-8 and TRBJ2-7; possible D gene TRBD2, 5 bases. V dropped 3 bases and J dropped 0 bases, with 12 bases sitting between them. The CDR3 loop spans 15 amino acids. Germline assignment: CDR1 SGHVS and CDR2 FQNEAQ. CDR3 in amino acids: CASSLASGDSYEQYF. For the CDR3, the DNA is TGTGCCAGCAGCTTGGCCAGCGGTGACTCCTACGAGCAGTACTTC.

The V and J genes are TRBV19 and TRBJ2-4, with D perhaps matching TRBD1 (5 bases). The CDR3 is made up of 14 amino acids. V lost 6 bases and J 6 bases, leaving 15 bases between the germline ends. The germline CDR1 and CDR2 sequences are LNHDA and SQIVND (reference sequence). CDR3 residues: CASRKAGRINIQYF. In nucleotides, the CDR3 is TGTGCCAGTAGAAAGGCAGGGCGAATAAACATTCAGTACTTC.